Shown below are 14 T cell receptor beta chains from a single sample sequenced in a study of breast tumors, draining lymph nodes, adjacent tissues. TCRdb re-derived calls from the multiplex PCR reads in MiXCR, one entry per CDR3 protein. Among 160,000 or so distinct CDR3 sequences listed, about 30% were seen once. Samples came from axillary lymph nodes draining the breast cancer. The sample consisted of axillary lymph node tissue. The receptors were gathered from a female donor with breast cancer. Some clones in this sample may be carry-over from other donors' samples.

This clonotype was picked up many times. The CDR3 spells CASSPPWGNYGYTF. The CDR3 DNA reads as TGTGCCAGCAGCCCCCCGTGGGGGAACTATGGCTACACCTTC. The rearrangement uses TRBV3-1 and TRBJ1-2; tentative D call: TRBD1 (5 bases). CDR3 length: 14 amino acids. Germline CDR1 is LGHDT and CDR2 is YNNKEL (reference sequence). V lost 4 bases to trimming and J lost 2 bases, with 11 bases between them. Together with reference TRBV3-1 and TRBJ1-2, the CDR3 gives the full variable domain: DTAVSQTPKYLVTQMGNDKSIKCEQNLGHDTMYWYKQDSKKFLKIMFSYNNKELIINETVPNRFSPKSPDKAHLNLHINSLELGDSAVYFCASSPPWGNYGYTFGSGTRLTVV.

This clonotype was counted many times. The V and J genes are TRBV19 and TRBJ2-7; the D gene is possibly TRBD1 (6 bases). Germline values: CDR1 LNHDA, CDR2 SQIVND (reference sequence). The length of the CDR3 is 17 residues. Trimming left V 10 bases short and J 3 bases short, with 28 bases between. CDR3 amino acids: CATTTPKWARQVYEQYF. The CDR3 DNA reads as TGTGCCACCACGACGCCGAAATGGGCAAGACAGGTCTACGAGCAGTACTTC.

V and J are TRBV9 and TRBJ2-6; D unclear. Trimming stripped 0 bases from V and 4 bases from J, with 5 bases between. The V gene's germline CDR1 is SGDLS and CDR2 YYNGEE. The CDR3 sequence is 14 residues long. The chain's CDR3 is CASSVVSGANVLTF. The CDR3 bases are TGTGCCAGCAGCGTAGTTTCAGGGGCCAACGTCCTGACTTTC.

This clonotype was detected ten times or more. The CDR3 reads CASSLAGGELFF. The CDR3 bases are TGTGCCAGCAGCTTGGCCGGAGGGGAGCTGTTTTTT. The V gene is TRBV5-5, the J gene TRBJ2-2; D call uncertain. Germline V gene lookup returns CDR1 SGHKS and CDR2 YYEKEE (reference sequence). The CDR3 contains 12 residues. The V end lost 0 bases, the J end lost 8 bases, and 5 bases lay between the germline ends.

This clonotype has more than one count but fewer than ten. V gene TRBV28 combines with J gene TRBJ2-2; D assignment may be TRBD1 or TRBD2 (5 bases each). The CDR3 is 18 amino acids. The V gene's germline CDR1 is MDHEN and CDR2 SYDVKM. Trimming left V 6 bases short and J 3 bases short, with 23 bases between. The CDR3 coding sequence is TGTGCCAGCAGATCTCCGGGACCCTTTTTCTCTTACACCGGGGAGCTGTTTTTT. Residues: CASRSPGPFFSYTGELFF.

In its sample, this clonotype was seen a few times. The genes are TRBV13 and TRBJ1-2; D ambiguous. The CDR3 contains 16 residues. Germline CDR1 is PRHDT and CDR2 is FYEKMQ (reference sequence). Trimming took off 4 bases at V and 4 bases at J, with 19 bases between the two ends. The CDR3 reads CASSSRLAASLYGYTF. DNA of the CDR3: TGTGCCAGCAGCTCGCGCCTGGCCGCCTCCCTCTATGGCTACACCTTC.

Ten or more counts support this clonotype. The chain is built from TRBV10-1 and TRBJ2-3, with D possibly matching TRBD2 (5 bases). Trimming took 0 bases from V and 3 from J, leaving 7 bases between them. The CDR3 length is 14 residues. Germline assignment: CDR1 WNHNN and CDR2 SYGVQD (reference sequence). The CDR3 DNA is TGCGCCAGCAGTGAGTCTCGGGGTACAGATACGCAGTATTTT. It codes for CASSESRGTDTQYF.

This clonotype has only one observation. The chain recombines TRBV6-6 with TRBJ1-5, with D hard to call. The CDR3 has 15 residues. Germline V lookup: CDR1 MNHNY, CDR2 SVGAGI (reference sequence). Deletions cut 7 bases from V and 2 bases from J, with 15 bases between. CDR3 sequence (DNA): TGTGCCAGCACCCAGCCGGTTGTACGCAATCAGCCCCAGCATTTT. Protein: CASTQPVVRNQPQHF.

The V and J genes are TRBV25-1 and TRBJ1-5; TRBD1 matches 7 bases. The germline CDR1 and CDR2 sequences are MGHDK and SYGVNS. The ends lost 7 bases at V and 1 base at J; junction bases unmatched: 4. The length of the CDR3 is 14 residues. CDR3 residues: CASTQGESNQPQHF. Written as DNA, the CDR3 is TGTGCCAGCACTCAGGGGGAAAGCAATCAGCCCCAGCATTTT.

This clonotype was seen ten or more times. The chain employs TRBV7-9 and TRBJ2-3, with 8 positions matching TRBD2. Germline CDR1 and CDR2: SEHNR and FQNEAQ (reference sequence). V was clipped by 4 bases and J by 4 bases; unmatched bases: 16. The CDR3 contains 18 residues. Written as DNA, the CDR3 is TGTGCCAGCAGCTCAACCCTATCTGGGACTAGGGCGGCAGATACGCAGTATTTT. Translating gives CASSSTLSGTRAADTQYF.

CDR3 coding DNA: TGTGCCAGTAGTACAGGGACTAGCCGGGAGACCCAGTACTTC. Amino acid sequence: CASSTGTSRETQYF. J is TRBJ2-5 and V is TRBV19; 9 bases agree with TRBD2. Trimming cost V 4 bases and J 5 bases; bases outside gene matches: 5. This CDR3 comprises 14 residues. Germline V gene sequence: CDR1 LNHDA, CDR2 SQIVND (reference sequence). The full variable domain, rest sourced from reference TRBV19 and TRBJ2-5, is DGGITQSPKYLFRKEGQNVTLSCEQNLNHDAMYWYRQDPGQGLRLIYYSQIVNDFQKGDIAEGYSVSREKKESFPLTVTSAQKNPTAFYLCASSTGTSRETQYFGPGTRLLVL.

This clonotype was observed many times. The chain joins TRBV5-1 to TRBJ2-1, with D unclear. The CDR3 consists of 15 residues. V was shortened by 0 bases and J by 1 base, with 8 bases between the two germline ends. Germline V gene sequence: CDR1 SGHRS, CDR2 YFSETQ. CDR3 loop: CASSLGAASYNEQFF. In DNA form, the CDR3 reads TGCGCCAGCAGCTTGGGGGCGGCTTCCTACAATGAGCAGTTCTTC. The full variable domain, its missing parts supplied by reference TRBV5-1 and TRBJ2-1, is KAGVTQTPRYLIKTRGQQVTLSCSPISGHRSVSWYQQTPGQGLQFLFEYFSETQRNKGNFPGRFSGRQFSNSRSEMNVSTLELGDSALYLCASSLGAASYNEQFFGPGTRLTVL.

Many counts were recorded for this clonotype. This chain uses TRBV29-1 with TRBJ2-2; 10 positions match TRBD1. Germline trimming cut 6 bases from V and 6 bases from J; bases unmatched to any gene: 13. Germline V gene data show CDR1 as SQVTM and CDR2 as ANQGSEA. This CDR3 contains 16 residues. CDR3 loop: CSVLGQGTKGAGELFF. The CDR3 DNA is TGCAGCGTATTGGGACAGGGGACCAAGGGGGCCGGGGAGCTGTTTTTT.

Only a few counts were recorded for this clonotype. A much larger clonotype is one base distant, so this may be a read error. The final CDR3 position lacks the conserved phenylalanine or tryptophan, pointing to a likely read error. This rearrangement joins TRBV12-3 or TRBV12-4 to TRBJ1-5; no firm D call. Trimming stripped 7 bases from V and 8 bases from J, with 15 bases between. CDR3 length: 13 amino acids. The CDR3 DNA sequence: TGTGCCAGCAAGGTCTACTCCGGAGAGCCCCAGCATTCT. Its translation is CASKVYSGEPQHS.